A single sample is the source of the 9 T cell receptor beta chains below, sequenced in a study of T cell responses to AZD1222 COVID-19 vaccine. The repertoire was sequenced with immunoSEQ multiplex PCR; TCRdb's copy has only in-frame clones and lacks some. The repertoire holds roughly 120,000 clones, with 80% to 95% as singletons. Specimen: peripheral blood, collected 28 days after the second AZD1222 dose. All receptors derive from an adult who received the AZD1222 COVID-19 vaccine.

The chain links TRBV5-1 to TRBJ2-5; no reliable D call. Trimming left V 5 bases short and J 5 bases short, with 4 bases between. Germline values: CDR1 SGHRS, CDR2 YFSETQ. The CDR3 is 10 residues long. The CDR3 sequence is CASRAETQYF. The CDR3 DNA sequence: TGCGCCAGCAGGGCGGAGACCCAGTACTTC.

This clone was seen just once. This chain uses TRBV6-5 with TRBJ2-5; D might be TRBD1 or TRBD2, each matching 6 bases. CDR1 is MNHEY and CDR2 is SVGAGI in the germline V gene. The CDR3 has 16 amino acids. The V gene lost 0 bases and the J gene lost 2 bases, with 13 bases spanning the gap. The CDR3 coding sequence is TGTGCCAGCAGTTACTCATCGGGGGCTGGGCAAGAGACCCAGTACTTC. Protein: CASSYSSGAGQETQYF.

The rearrangement joins TRBV5-1 to TRBJ2-1; no reliable D call. V was clipped by 0 bases and J by 0 bases, with 7 bases between them. Germline-derived CDR1 and CDR2 are SGHRS and YFSETQ. The CDR3 has 15 residues. CDR3 in DNA: TGCGCCAGCAGCTTGGCACCGTCCTCCTACAATGAGCAGTTCTTC. It codes for CASSLAPSSYNEQFF.

The V gene is TRBV7-3, the J gene TRBJ2-2, with a tentative D call TRBD2 (6 bases). The CDR3 loop spans 14 amino acids. The ends were cut back, 2 bases at V and 6 bases at J, with 10 bases in the middle. CDR1 is SGHTA, CDR2 FQGTGA, per germline. In DNA form, the CDR3 reads TGTGCCAGCAGCTTAGACGGGGGTCCCGGGGAGCTGTTTTTT. Translated: CASSLDGGPGELFF.

The chain links TRBV7-3 to TRBJ2-7; 8 nucleotides align to TRBD2. V gave up 2 bases and J gave up 4 bases; unmatched junction bases: 7. The germline gives CDR1 SGHTA, CDR2 FQGTGA. The CDR3 runs 15 residues. In nucleotides, the CDR3 is TGTGCCAGCAGCTTATTCAGCGGGGGAGCTTACGAGCAGTACTTC. As protein: CASSLFSGGAYEQYF.

This sequence joins TRBV6-2 or TRBV6-3 and TRBJ2-7, with D uncertain. The CDR3 totals 12 residues. With 3 bases removed from V and 7 bases from J, the gap between germline ends came to 10 bases. Germline V gene sequence: CDR1 MNHEY, CDR2 SVGEGT. CDR3 DNA: TGTGCCAGCAGTTATGCCCGTGGGGAGCAGTACTTC. Its translation: CASSYARGEQYF.

CDR3: CASRSRVSHEQYF. The CDR3 DNA reads TGTGCCAGCAGAAGCAGGGTATCCCACGAGCAGTACTTC. The chain joins TRBV12-3 or TRBV12-4 to TRBJ2-7; possibly TRBD1 for D (5 bases). CDR3 size: 13 residues. With 6 bases removed from V and 5 bases from J, the gap between germline ends came to 14 bases.

Only one count was recorded for this clone. The DNA is left out, because the CDR3 cannot be placed on it with certainty; the CDR3 is given as TCRdb lists it. This chain links TRBV12-3 or TRBV12-4 with TRBJ1-1. The CDR3 is 12 residues long, ends included. This chain's CDR3 is CASSPVFGEAFF.

The genes are TRBV4-1 and TRBJ1-6, with 8 bases lining up with TRBD1. Germline V lookup: CDR1 MGHRA, CDR2 YSYEKL. The CDR3 runs 16 residues. Trimming at V came to 0 bases and at J to 10 bases, leaving 8 bases not matched to a gene. The CDR3 region is CASSQEWQGAESPLHF. The CDR3 coding sequence is TGCGCCAGCAGCCAAGAATGGCAGGGGGCAGAATCACCCCTCCACTTT.